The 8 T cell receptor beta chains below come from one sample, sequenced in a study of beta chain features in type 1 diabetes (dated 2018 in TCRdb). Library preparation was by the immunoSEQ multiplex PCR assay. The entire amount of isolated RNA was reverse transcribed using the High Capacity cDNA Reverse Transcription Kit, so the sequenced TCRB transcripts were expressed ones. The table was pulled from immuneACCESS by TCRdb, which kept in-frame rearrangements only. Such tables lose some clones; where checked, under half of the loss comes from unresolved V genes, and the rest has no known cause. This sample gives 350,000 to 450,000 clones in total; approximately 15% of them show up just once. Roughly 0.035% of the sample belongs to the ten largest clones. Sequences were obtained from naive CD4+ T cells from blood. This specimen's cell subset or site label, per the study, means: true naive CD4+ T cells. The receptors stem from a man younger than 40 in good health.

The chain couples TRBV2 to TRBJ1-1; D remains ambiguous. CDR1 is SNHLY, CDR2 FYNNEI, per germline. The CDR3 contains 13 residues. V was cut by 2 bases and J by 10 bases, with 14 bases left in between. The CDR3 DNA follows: TGTGCCAGCAGTGAAACGTCGGGCTCTCGAGCTTTCTTT. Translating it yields CASSETSGSRAFF.

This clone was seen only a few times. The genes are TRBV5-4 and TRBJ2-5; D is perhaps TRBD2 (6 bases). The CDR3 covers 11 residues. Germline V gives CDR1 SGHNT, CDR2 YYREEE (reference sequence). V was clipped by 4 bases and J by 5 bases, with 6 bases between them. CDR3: CASSSGETQYF. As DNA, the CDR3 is TGTGCCAGCAGCAGCGGGGAGACCCAGTACTTC.

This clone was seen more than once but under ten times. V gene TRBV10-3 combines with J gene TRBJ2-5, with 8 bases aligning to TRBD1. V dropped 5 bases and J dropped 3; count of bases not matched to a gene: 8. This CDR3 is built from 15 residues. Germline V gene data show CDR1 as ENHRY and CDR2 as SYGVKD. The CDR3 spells CAISLGQALEETQYF. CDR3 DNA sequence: TGTGCCATCAGTTTGGGACAGGCTCTAGAAGAGACCCAGTACTTC.

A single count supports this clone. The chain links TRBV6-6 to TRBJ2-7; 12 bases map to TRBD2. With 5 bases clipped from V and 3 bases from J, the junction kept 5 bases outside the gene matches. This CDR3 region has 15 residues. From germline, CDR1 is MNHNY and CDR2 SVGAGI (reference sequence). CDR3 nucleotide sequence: TGTGCCAGCAGTCGGACTAGCGGGATCGGCTACGAGCAGTACGTC. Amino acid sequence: CASSRTSGIGYEQYV.

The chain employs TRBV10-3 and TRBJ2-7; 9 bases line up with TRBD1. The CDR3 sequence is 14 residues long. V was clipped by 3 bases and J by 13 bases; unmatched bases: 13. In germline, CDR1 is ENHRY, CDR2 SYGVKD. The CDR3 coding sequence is TGTGCCATCAGTGATTGGGACAGGGTGTCTCCGCAATACTTC. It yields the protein CAISDWDRVSPQYF.

The CDR3 DNA reads TGTGCCAGCAGCCCCGGGACAGGTCAAAACATTCAGTACTTC. Its translation: CASSPGTGQNIQYF. The chain employs TRBV7-2 and TRBJ2-4, with 8 nucleotides matching TRBD1. Trimming removed 5 bases from V and 5 bases from J; junction bases left unmatched: 5. Per the germline V gene, CDR1 is SGHTA and CDR2 is FQGNSA. The CDR3 runs to 14 residues.

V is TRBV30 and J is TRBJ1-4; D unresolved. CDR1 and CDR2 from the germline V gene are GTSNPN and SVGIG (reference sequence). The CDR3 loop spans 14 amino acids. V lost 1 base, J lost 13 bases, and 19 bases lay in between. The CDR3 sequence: CAWSAAAAYLGLFF. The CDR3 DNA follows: TGTGCCTGGAGTGCGGCGGCGGCTTATCTGGGACTGTTTTTT.

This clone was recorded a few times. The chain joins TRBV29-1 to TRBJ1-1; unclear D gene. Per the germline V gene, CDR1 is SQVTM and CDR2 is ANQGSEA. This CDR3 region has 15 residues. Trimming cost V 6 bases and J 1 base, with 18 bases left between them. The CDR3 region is CSVATVGLRNTEAFF. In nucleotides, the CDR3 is TGCAGCGTCGCCACGGTGGGGTTGAGGAACACTGAAGCTTTCTTT. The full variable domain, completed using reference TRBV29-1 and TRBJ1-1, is SAVISQKPSRDICQRGTSLTIQCQVDSQVTMMFWYRQQPGQSLTLIATANQGSEATYESGFVIDKFPISRPNLTFSTLTVSNMSPEDSSIYLCSVATVGLRNTEAFFGQGTRLTVV.